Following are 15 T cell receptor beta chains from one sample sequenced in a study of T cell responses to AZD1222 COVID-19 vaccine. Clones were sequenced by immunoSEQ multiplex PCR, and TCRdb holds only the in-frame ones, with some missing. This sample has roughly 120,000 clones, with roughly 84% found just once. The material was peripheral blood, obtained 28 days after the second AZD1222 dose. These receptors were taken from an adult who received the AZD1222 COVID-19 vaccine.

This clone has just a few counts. The CDR3 DNA is TGTGCCAGCTCACCAGATTCGGGTTCGGGGCAGCCCCAGCATTTT. Protein sequence: CASSPDSGSGQPQHF. The J gene is TRBJ1-5, the V gene TRBV18; unclear D gene. V was clipped by 2 bases and J by 7 bases, with 15 bases between them. The CDR3 extends over 15 amino acids. Per germline, CDR1 KGHSH and CDR2 LQKENI.

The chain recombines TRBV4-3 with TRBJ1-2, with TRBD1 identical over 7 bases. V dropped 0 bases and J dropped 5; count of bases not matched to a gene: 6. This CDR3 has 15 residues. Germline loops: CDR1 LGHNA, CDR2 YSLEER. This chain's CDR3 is CASSQDLEGAYGYTF. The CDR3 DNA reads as TGCGCCAGCAGCCAAGATCTGGAGGGGGCTTATGGCTACACCTTC.

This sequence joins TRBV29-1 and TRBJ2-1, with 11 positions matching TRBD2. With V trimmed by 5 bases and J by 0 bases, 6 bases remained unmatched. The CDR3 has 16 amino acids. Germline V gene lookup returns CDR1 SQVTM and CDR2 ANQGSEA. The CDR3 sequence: CSVTGLAGLSYNEQFF. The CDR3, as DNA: TGCAGCGTTACCGGACTAGCGGGCCTCTCCTACAATGAGCAGTTCTTC.

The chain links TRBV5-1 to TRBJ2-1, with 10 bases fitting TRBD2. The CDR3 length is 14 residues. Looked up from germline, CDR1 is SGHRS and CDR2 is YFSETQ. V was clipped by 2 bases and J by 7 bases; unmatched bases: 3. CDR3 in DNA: TGCGCCAGCAGCTTTACTAGCGGGACGAATGAGCAGTTCTTC. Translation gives CASSFTSGTNEQFF.

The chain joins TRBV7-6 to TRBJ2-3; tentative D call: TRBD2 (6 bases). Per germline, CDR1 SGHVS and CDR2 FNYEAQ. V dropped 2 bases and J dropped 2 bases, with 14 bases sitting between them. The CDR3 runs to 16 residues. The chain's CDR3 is CASSLFVAAPTDTQYF. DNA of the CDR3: TGTGCCAGCAGCTTATTCGTAGCGGCCCCCACAGATACGCAGTATTTT.

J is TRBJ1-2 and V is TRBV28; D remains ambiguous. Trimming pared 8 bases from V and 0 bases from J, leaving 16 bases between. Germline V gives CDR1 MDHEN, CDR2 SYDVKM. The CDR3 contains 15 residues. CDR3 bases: TGTGCCAGCCGAATACCTGGGGAAGCTAACTATGGCTACACCTTC. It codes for CASRIPGEANYGYTF.

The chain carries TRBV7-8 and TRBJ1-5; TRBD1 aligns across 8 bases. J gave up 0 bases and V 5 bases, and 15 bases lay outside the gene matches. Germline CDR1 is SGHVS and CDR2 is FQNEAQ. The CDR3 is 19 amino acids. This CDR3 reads CASSRLEWQGASSNQPQHF. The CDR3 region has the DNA TGTGCCAGCAGCCGCCTAGAGTGGCAGGGGGCAAGTAGCAATCAGCCCCAGCATTTT. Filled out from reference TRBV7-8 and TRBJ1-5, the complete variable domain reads GAGVSQSPRYKVAKRGQDVALRCDPISGHVSLFWYQQALGQGPEFLTYFQNEAQLDKSGLPSDRFFAERPEGSVSTLKIQRTQQEDSAVYLCASSRLEWQGASSNQPQHFGDGTRLSIL.

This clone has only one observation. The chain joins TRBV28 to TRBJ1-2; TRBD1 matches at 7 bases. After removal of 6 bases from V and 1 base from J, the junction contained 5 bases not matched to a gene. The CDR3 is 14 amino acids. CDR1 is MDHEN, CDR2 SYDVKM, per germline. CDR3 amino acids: CASSHRDSNYGYTF. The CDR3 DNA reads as TGTGCCAGCAGCCATCGGGACAGTAACTATGGCTACACCTTC.

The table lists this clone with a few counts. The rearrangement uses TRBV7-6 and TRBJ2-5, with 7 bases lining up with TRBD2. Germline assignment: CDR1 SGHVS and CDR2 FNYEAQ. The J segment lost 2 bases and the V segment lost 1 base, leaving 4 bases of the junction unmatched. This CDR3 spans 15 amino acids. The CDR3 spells CASSLVSGVQETQYF. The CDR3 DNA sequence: TGTGCCAGCAGCTTAGTAAGCGGGGTTCAAGAGACCCAGTACTTC.

CDR3 bases: TGCGCCAGCAGCCAAGAAGTTACGGAATCTGGAAACACCATATATTTT. Its translation is CASSQEVTESGNTIYF. The J gene is TRBJ1-3, the V gene TRBV4-1; no clear D. V lost 0 bases and J lost 1, with 10 bases in between. CDR1 is MGHRA and CDR2 is YSYEKL in the germline V gene. CDR3 length: 16 residues.

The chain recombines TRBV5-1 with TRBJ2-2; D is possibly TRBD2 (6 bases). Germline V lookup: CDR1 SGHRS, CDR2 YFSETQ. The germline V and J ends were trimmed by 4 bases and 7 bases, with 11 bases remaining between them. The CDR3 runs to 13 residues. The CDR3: CASSTSSGGELFF. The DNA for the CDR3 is TGCGCCAGCAGCACTAGCTCAGGCGGGGAGCTGTTTTTT.

In nucleotides, the CDR3 is TGTGCCAGCAGCAAAGCCAGGAACTATGGCTACACCTTC. Translating it yields CASSKARNYGYTF. V gene TRBV21-1 combines with J gene TRBJ1-2; no check of the table's D call, TRBD1, against the DNA was made. TRBV21-1 is reported as a pseudogene. The CDR3 contains 13 residues.

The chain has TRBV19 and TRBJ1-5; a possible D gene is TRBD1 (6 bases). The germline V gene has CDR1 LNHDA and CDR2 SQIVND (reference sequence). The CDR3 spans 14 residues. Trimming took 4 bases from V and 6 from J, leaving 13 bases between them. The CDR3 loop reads CASSNYRVGQPQHF. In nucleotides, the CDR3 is TGTGCCAGTAGTAACTACAGGGTTGGTCAGCCCCAGCATTTT. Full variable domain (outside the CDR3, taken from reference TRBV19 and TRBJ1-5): DGGITQSPKYLFRKEGQNVTLSCEQNLNHDAMYWYRQDPGQGLRLIYYSQIVNDFQKGDIAEGYSVSREKKESFPLTVTSAQKNPTAFYLCASSNYRVGQPQHFGDGTRLSIL.

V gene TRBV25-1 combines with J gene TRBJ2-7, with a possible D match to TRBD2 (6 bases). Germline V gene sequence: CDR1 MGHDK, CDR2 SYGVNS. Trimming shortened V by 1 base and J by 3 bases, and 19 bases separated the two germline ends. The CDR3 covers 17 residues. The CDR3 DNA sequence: TGTGCCAGCAGTGAATTCGATGGGGGTACGGACTACTACGAGCAGTACTTC. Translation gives CASSEFDGGTDYYEQYF.

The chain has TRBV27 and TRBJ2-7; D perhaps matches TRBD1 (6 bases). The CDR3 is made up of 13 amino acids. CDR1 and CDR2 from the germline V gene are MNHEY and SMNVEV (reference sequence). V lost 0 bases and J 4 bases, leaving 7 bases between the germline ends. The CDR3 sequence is CASSLSQGYEQYF. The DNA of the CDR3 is TGTGCCAGCAGTTTATCTCAGGGGTACGAGCAGTACTTC.